These T cell receptor beta chains were read from a single sample in a study of post-analysis software for immune sequencing data. TCRdb called the PCR reads again in MiXCR, with one record for every CDR3 protein. Of fewer than 850,000 distinct CDR3 sequences in the sample, 25% to 30% were seen once. Sequenced: blood. These receptors all stem from a girl between 10 and 17 years old with multiple sclerosis. Both conserved end residues are trimmed from each CDR3. A D gene is named only where the DNA matches it firmly.

v_gene: TRBV4-3; d_gene: TRBD2; CDR3aa: ASSQVGGGGTDTQY
v_gene: TRBV24-1; d_gene: TRBD1; CDR3aa: ATSDGPGTGTSGANVLT
v_gene: TRBV14; d_gene: TRBD1; CDR3aa: ASSLRGLGQPQH
v_gene: TRBV7-2; d_gene: TRBD2; CDR3aa: ASRLGLAGINEQF
v_gene: TRBV28; d_gene: NA; CDR3aa: ASSLGRGAQYNEQF
v_gene: TRBV6-1; d_gene: NA; CDR3aa: ASSVATNTEAF
v_gene: TRBV6-5; d_gene: TRBD1; CDR3aa: ASSRGTGVSAQY
v_gene: TRBV7-2; d_gene: NA; CDR3aa: ASSWGTQVTQY
v_gene: TRBV6-5; d_gene: NA; CDR3aa: ASSPPDGGHGYT
v_gene: TRBV7-6; d_gene: NA; CDR3aa: ASSLYGLGGETQY
v_gene: TRBV19; d_gene: TRBD2; CDR3aa: ANSIRGVNEQF
v_gene: TRBV20-1; d_gene: NA; CDR3aa: SARDLNRRETQY
v_gene: TRBV7-9; d_gene: TRBD1; CDR3aa: ASSRLGTGGTYNEQF
v_gene: TRBV28; d_gene: TRBD1; CDR3aa: ASSSDRGLPETQY
v_gene: TRBV20-1; d_gene: NA; CDR3aa: SCGGRGIGETQY
v_gene: TRBV29-1; d_gene: NA; CDR3aa: SVDQISTDTQY
v_gene: TRBV27; d_gene: NA; CDR3aa: ASSLLGVGNEQF
v_gene: TRBV10-3; d_gene: NA; CDR3aa: AISESRSYEQY
v_gene: TRBV29-1; d_gene: TRBD1; CDR3aa: SVEEGRGHTGELF
v_gene: TRBV28; d_gene: NA; CDR3aa: ASSTPGLLPDTQY
v_gene: TRBV20-1; d_gene: NA; CDR3aa: SASWLANQYEQY
v_gene: TRBV1; d_gene: NA; CDR3aa: TSSPPPAGRFDTQY
v_gene: TRBV20-1; d_gene: NA; CDR3aa: SANPRDSSYEQY
v_gene: TRBV7-9; d_gene: NA; CDR3aa: ASSPVAASHGYT
v_gene: TRBV29-1; d_gene: TRBD1; CDR3aa: SVRGQGTYEQY
v_gene: TRBV12-5; d_gene: TRBD2; CDR3aa: ASGPSGRTDTQY
v_gene: TRBV2; d_gene: TRBD2; CDR3aa: ASSETSVFDEQF
v_gene: TRBV20-1; d_gene: TRBD2; CDR3aa: SAPLTSGYPNEQF
v_gene: TRBV11-3; d_gene: NA; CDR3aa: ASSPRNFLANYGYT
v_gene: TRBV6-2/TRBV6-3; d_gene: NA; CDR3aa: ASSTGPSYGCT
v_gene: TRBV28; d_gene: NA; CDR3aa: ASRRTGTSSYNEQF